What follows describes a single TCR beta chain. The data are from a study of blood T cell repertoires in COVID-19. About the research overall: The United States, Italy and Spain supplied acute and convalescent COVID-19 samples.

Profiling relied on immunoSEQ multiplex PCR, and the TCRdb table lists in-frame clones only, not all of them. In the table there are around 140,000 clones, around 86% of which are singletons. V lost 6 bases to trimming and J lost 6 bases; unmatched junction nucleotides: 11. There are 16 residues in the CDR3. CDR1 LNHDA and CDR2 SQIVND come from the germline V gene (reference sequence). While infection was still active, Seattle patients were enrolled and then followed longitudinally. The V and J genes are TRBV19 and TRBJ1-2, with TRBD1 identical over 12 bases. Material for sequencing was peripheral blood. This receptor was taken from a woman in her 70s with COVID-19, enrolled during active disease. The CDR3 reads CASSTGTGGARDGYTF. CDR3 bases: TGTGCCAGTAGCACCGGGACAGGGGGCGCCAGGGATGGCTACACCTTC.